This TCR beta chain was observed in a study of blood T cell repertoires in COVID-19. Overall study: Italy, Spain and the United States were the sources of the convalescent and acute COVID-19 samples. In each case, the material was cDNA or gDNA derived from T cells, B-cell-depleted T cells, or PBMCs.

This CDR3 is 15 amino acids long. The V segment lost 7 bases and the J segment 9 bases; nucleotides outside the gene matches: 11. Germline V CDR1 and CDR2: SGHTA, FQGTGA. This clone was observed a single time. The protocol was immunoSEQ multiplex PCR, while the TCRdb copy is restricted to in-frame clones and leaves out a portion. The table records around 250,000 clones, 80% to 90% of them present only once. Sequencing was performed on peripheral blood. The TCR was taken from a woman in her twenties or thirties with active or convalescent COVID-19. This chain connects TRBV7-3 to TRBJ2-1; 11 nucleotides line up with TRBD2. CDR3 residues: CASTPNSGGAGEQFF. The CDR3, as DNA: TGTGCCAGCACACCCAATAGCGGGGGGGCGGGTGAGCAGTTCTTC.